This TCR beta chain was captured by sequencing in a study of blood T cell repertoires in COVID-19. Study-wide context: The origin of the acute and convalescent COVID-19 samples was the United States, Italy and Spain.

As for this clone: A read error may account for a junction end that differs from germline.

Per germline, CDR1 SGHTA and CDR2 FQGNSA. This CDR3 comprises 12 residues. This table comes from immunoSEQ multiplex PCR, and its TCRdb copy is limited to in-frame clones, with some not included. The sample consists of approximately 170,000 clones, roughly 86% of them appearing once. The chain employs TRBV7-2 and TRBJ2-3; TRBD1 agrees at 10 bases. The sequenced material came from peripheral blood. The sequence derives from a man between 65 and 85 years old with acute or convalescent COVID-19. This CDR3 is CASSLVGTGVHF. In DNA form, the CDR3 reads TGTGCCAGCAGCTTAGTCGGGACAGGGGTGCATTTT.